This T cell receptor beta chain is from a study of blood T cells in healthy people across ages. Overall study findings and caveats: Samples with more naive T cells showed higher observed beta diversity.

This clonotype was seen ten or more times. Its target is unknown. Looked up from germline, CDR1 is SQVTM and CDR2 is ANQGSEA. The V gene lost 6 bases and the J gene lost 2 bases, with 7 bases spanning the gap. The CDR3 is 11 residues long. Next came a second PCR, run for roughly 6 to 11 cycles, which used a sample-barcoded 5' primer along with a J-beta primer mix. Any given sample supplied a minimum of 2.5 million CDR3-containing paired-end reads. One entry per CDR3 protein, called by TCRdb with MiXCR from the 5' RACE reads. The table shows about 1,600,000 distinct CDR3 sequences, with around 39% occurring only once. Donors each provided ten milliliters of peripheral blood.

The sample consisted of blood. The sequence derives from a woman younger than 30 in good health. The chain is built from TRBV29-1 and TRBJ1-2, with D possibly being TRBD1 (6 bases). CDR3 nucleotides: TGCAGCGTAGGGGGGAACTATGGCTACACCTTC. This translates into CSVGGNYGYTF.